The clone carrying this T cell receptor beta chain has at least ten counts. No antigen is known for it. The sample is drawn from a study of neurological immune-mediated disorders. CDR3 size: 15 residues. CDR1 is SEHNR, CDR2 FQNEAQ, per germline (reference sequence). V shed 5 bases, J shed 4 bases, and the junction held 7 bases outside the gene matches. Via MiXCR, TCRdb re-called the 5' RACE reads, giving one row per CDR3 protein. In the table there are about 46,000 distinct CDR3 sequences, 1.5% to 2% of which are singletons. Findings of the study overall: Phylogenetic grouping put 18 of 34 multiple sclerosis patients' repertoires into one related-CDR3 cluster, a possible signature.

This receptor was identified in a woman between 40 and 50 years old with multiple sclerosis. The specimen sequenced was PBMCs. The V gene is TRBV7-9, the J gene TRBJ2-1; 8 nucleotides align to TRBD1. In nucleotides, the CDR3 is TGTGCCAGCAGCCCCCGGGACAGGCCGTACAATGAGCAGTTCTTC. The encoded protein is CASSPRDRPYNEQFF.